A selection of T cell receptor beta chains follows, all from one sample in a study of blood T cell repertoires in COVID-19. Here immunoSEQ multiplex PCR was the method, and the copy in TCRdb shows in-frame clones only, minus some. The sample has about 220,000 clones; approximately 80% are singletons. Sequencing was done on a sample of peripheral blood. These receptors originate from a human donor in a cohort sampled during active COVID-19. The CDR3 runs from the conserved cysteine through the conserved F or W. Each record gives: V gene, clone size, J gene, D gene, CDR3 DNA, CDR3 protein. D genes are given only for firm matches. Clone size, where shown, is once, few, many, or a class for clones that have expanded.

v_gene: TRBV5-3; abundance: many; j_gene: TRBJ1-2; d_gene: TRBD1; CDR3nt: TGTGCCAGAAGCCCACCAGGACAGGGGCCTTTGGGCTATGGCTACACCTTC; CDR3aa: CARSPPGQGPLGYGYTF
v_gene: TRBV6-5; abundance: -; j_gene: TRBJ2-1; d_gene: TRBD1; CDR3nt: TGTGCCAGCAGCAGGACAGGTTTTGAGCAGTTCTTC; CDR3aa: CASSRTGFEQFF
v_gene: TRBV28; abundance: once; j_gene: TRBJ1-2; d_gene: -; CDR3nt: TGTGCCAGCAGTTTAGCAGGGCCCACTAACTATGGCTACACCTTC; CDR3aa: CASSLAGPTNYGYTF
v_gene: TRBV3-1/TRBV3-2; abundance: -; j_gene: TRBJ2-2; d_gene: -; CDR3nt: TGTGCCAGCAGCCAAGATTTGAGGGGCGGGGCCACCGGGGAGCTGTTTTTT; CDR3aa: CASSQDLRGGATGELFF
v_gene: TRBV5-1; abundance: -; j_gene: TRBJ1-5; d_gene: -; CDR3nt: TGCGCCAGCAGCTTGGATGGGGCCCGGCAGCCCCAGCATTTT; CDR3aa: CASSLDGARQPQHF
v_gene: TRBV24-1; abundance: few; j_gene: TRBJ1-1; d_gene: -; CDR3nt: TGTGCCACCAGTGATGGGGGGACGAACACTGAAGCTTTCTTT; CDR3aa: CATSDGGTNTEAFF
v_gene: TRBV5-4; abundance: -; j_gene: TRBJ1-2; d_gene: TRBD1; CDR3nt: TGTGCCAGCAGCCTAGACTCAGGGGGCAGTAACTATGGCTACACCTTC; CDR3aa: CASSLDSGGSNYGYTF
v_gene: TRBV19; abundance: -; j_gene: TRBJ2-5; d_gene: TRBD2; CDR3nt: TGTGCCAGTAGCGCCGGGACTAGCGGGGGCGAGACCCAGTACTTC; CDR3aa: CASSAGTSGGETQYF
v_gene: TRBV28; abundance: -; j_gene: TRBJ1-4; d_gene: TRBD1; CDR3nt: TGTGCCAGCAGTAGGGACAGGGGTGAAAAACTGTTTTTT; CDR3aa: CASSRDRGEKLFF
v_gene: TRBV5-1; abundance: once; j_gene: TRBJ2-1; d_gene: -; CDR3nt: TGCGCCAGCAGCCCCCGGGGCGGGGTAAGAGGCAGTGAGCAGTTCTTC; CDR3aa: CASSPRGGVRGSEQFF
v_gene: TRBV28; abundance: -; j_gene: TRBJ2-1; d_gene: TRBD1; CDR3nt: TGTGCCAGCAGTTTTCTCCCGGGACAGGGTAATGCCGTAGCCTACAATGAGCAGTTCTTC; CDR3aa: CASSFLPGQGNAVAYNEQFF
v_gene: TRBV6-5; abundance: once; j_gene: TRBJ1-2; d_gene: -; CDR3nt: TGTGCCAGCAGACTAAGGAGGTTACTCTATGGCTACACCTTC; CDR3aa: CASRLRRLLYGYTF
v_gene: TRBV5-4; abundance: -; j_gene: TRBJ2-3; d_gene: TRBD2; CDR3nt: TGTGCCAGCAGCCTAGGGACTAGCGGGAGTACGGGGCAGTATTTT; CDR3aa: CASSLGTSGSTGQYF
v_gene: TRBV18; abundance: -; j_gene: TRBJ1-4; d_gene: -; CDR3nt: TGTGCCAGCTCACCCAACGCCGGGGGAGAAAAACTGTTTTTT; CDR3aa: CASSPNAGGEKLFF
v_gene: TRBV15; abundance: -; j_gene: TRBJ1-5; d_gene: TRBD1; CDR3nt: TGTGCCACCAGCAGAGCAGGGGGCCAGCCCCAGCATTTT; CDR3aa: CATSRAGGQPQHF
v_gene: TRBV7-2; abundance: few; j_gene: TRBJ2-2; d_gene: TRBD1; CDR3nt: TGTGCCAGCAGGCCCGACAGGGGGACCGGGGAGCTGTTTTTT; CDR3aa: CASRPDRGTGELFF
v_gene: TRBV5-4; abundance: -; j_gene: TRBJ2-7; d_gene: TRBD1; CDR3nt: TGTGCCAGCAGCTTGGGTGGACAGGGTGTCTACGAGCAGTACTTC; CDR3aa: CASSLGGQGVYEQYF
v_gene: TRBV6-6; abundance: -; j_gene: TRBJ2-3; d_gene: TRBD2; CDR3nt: TGTGCCAGCAGTTACGGACTAGCGGGGGGTCCAGATACGCAGTATTTT; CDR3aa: CASSYGLAGGPDTQYF
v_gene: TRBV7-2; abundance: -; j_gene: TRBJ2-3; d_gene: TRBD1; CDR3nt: TGTGCCAGCAGCCCGTCCGGGACAGGGGGCGCTGGTACGCAGTATTTT; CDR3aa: CASSPSGTGGAGTQYF
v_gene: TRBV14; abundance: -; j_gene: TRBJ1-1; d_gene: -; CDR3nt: TGTGCCAGCAGCCAAATCAGAACACCGATTGAAGCTTTCTTT; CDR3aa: CASSQIRTPIEAFF
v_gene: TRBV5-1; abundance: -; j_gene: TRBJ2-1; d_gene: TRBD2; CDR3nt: TGCGCCAGCCGGCGGGAGAGTTCCAATGAGCAGTTCTTC; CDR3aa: CASRRESSNEQFF
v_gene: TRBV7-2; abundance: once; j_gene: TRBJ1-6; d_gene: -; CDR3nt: TGTGCCAGCACCTTTGGCTCCAGCGGAAATTCACCCCTCCACTTT; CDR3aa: CASTFGSSGNSPLHF
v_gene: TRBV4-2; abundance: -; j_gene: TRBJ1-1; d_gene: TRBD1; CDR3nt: TGTGCCAGCAGCCAGGTAACCAGGGGGTCAGGGAACACTGAAGCTTTCTTT; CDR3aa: CASSQVTRGSGNTEAFF
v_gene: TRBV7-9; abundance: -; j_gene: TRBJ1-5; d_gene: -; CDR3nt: TGTGCCAGCAGCGCAGGGGATCTGGGCAATCAGCCCCAGCATTTT; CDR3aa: CASSAGDLGNQPQHF
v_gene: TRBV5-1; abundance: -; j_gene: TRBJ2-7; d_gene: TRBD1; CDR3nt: TGCGCCAGCAGCGCCGGACAGGGATCCTACGAGCAGTACTTC; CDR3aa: CASSAGQGSYEQYF
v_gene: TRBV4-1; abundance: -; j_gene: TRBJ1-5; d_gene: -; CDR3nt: TGCGCCAGCAGCCAAGAAATGGGTATCGTAGACAGGTTTATTGGGCAGCCCCAGCATTTT; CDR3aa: CASSQEMGIVDRFIGQPQHF
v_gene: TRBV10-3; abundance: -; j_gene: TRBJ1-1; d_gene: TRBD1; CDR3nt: TGTGCCATCAAAGACAGAGGACAGGGCACTGAAGCTTTCTTT; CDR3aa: CAIKDRGQGTEAFF
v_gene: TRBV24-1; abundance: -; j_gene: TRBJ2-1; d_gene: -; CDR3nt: TGTGCCACCAGTGATTTTACAGGGAAAGGTGAGCAGTTCTTC; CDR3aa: CATSDFTGKGEQFF
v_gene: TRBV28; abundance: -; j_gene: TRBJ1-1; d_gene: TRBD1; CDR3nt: TGTGCCAGCACCTTCCGGGACAGGGGTGACACTGAAGCTTTCTTT; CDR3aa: CASTFRDRGDTEAFF
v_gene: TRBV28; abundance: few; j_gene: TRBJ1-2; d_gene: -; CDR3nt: TGTGCCAGCAGTTTCGGGGGGCTGTACACCTTC; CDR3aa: CASSFGGLYTF
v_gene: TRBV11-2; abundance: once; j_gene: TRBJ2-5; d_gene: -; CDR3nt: TGTGCCAGCACCCAGGCAGGCCAGGTCAGGGAGACCCAGTACTTC; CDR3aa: CASTQAGQVRETQYF
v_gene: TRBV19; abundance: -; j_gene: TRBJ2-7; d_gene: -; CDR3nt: TGTGCCAGTAGTTTCCGGACAGCAAGTTATAGTCAGAGCTCCTACGAGCAGTACTTC; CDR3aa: CASSFRTASYSQSSYEQYF
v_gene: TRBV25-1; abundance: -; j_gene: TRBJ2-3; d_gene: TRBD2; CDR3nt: TGTGCCAGCAGTGATGGCGGGAGGCTTACAGATACGCAGTATTTT; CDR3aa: CASSDGGRLTDTQYF
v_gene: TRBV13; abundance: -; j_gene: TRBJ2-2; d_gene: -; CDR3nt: TGTGCCAGCAGCTTAAAAGGGGGAACCGGGGAGCTGTTTTTT; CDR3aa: CASSLKGGTGELFF
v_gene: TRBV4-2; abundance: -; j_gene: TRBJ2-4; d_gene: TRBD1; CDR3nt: TGTGCCAGCAGCCAAGCACAGGGGATTAACATTCAGTACTTC; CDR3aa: CASSQAQGINIQYF
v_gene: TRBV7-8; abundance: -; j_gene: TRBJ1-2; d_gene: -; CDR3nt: TGTGCCAGCAGCTATAGGGCAGGGTATGGCTACACCTTC; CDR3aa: CASSYRAGYGYTF
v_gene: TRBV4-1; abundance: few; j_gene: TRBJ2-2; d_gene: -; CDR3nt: TGCGCCAGCAGCCAAGAGAAGGGCAGGGTGGACGGGGAGCTGTTTTTT; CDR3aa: CASSQEKGRVDGELFF
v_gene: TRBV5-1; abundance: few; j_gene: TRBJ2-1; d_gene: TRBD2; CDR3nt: TGCGCCAGCAGCTTGGACACAGGCGGGGGAAATGAGCAGTTCTTC; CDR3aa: CASSLDTGGGNEQFF
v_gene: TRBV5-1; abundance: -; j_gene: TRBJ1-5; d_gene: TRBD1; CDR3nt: TGCGCCAGCAGCTTGTCAGGGGGCGCTCAACAGCCCCAGCATTTT; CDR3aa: CASSLSGGAQQPQHF
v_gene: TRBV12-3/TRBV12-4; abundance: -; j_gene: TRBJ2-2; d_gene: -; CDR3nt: TGTGCCAGCAGTTTTGGGCGCGGGGAGCTGTTTTTT; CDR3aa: CASSFGRGELFF
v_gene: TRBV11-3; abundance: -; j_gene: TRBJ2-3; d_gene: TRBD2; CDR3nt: TGTGCCAGCAGCCGATCAGGACTAGCGGGAGAACTGTATTTT; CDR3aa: CASSRSGLAGELYF
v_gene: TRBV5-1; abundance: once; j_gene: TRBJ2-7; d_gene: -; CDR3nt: TGCGCCAGCAGCTTGGAGGTAGCGGCCTACGAGCAGTACTTC; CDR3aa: CASSLEVAAYEQYF
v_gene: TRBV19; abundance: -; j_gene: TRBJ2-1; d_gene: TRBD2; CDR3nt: TGTGCCAGTAGTCTTAGGAGGGAGGGCTGGTATGAGCAGTTCTTC; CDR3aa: CASSLRREGWYEQFF
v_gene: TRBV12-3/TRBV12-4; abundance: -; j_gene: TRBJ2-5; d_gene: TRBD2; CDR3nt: TGTGCCAGCAGTTCTAGCGGGCAAGAGACCCAGTACTTC; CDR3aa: CASSSSGQETQYF
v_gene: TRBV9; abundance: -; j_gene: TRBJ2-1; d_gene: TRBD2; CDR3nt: TGTGCCAGCAGCGACGGAACCGCTTCGGGACGCCGGACTAGCGGGGGGGCGGACTACAATGAGCAGTTCTTC; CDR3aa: CASSDGTASGRRTSGGADYNEQFF
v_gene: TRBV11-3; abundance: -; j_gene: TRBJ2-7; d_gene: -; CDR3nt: TGTGCCAGCAGCCCCGGGGACAACCACTACGAGCAGTACTTC; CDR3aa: CASSPGDNHYEQYF
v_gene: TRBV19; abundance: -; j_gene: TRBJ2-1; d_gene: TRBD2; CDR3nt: TGTGCCAGTAGTATGAGCGGGAGCTACAATGAGCAGTTCTTC; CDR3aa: CASSMSGSYNEQFF
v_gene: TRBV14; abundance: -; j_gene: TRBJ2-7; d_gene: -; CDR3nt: TGTGCCAGCAGCGCGGGACCTCCCGAGGGGCAGTACTTC; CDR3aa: CASSAGPPEGQYF
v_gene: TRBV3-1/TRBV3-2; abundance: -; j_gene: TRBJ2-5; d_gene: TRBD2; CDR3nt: TGTGCCAGCAGCCAAGATCTTGGAGTAGCGGGTGAGACCCAGTACTTC; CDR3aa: CASSQDLGVAGETQYF
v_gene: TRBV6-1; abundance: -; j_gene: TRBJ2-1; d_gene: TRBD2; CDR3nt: TGTGCCAGCAGTGATTGGGGGGGAATCAATGAGCAGTTCTTC; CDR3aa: CASSDWGGINEQFF
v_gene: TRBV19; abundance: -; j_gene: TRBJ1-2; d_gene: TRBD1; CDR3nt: TGTGCCAGTAGTATAGAGGGACAGGGGGTCAAAGGCTACACCTTC; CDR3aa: CASSIEGQGVKGYTF
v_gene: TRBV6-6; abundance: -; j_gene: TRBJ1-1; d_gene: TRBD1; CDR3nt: TGTGCCAGCAGTAAGGGACAGGGGTCTGAAGCTTTCTTT; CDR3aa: CASSKGQGSEAFF
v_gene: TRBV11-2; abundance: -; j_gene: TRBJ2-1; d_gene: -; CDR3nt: TGTGCCAGCAGCCTGTCCGGGATCAATGAGCAGTTCTTC; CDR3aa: CASSLSGINEQFF
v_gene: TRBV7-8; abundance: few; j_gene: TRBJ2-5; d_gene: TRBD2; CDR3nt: TGTGCCAGCAGCCGTAGCGGGCGGGAGACCCAGTACTTC; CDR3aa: CASSRSGRETQYF